This T cell receptor beta chain was recorded in a study of blood T cell repertoires in COVID-19. Study background: Acute and convalescent COVID-19 samples came from the United States, Italy and Spain. Sample material is recorded as cDNA or gDNA derived from T cells, B-cell-depleted T cells, or PBMCs.

Study processing details: Estimation of nucleated cell counts was performed using reference gene primer amplification. The repertoire was sequenced with immunoSEQ multiplex PCR; TCRdb's copy has only in-frame clones and lacks some. Clone size and V and J calls were adopted from that table, with D and trimming inferred from the DNA. Of about 230,000 clones listed, around 86% are singletons. V lost 0 bases and J lost 1, with 5 bases in between. Germline values: CDR1 SGDLS, CDR2 YYNGEE. The length of the CDR3 is 13 residues. Sample: PBMCs or T cells enriched from blood (not recorded which). The sequence came from a man younger than 30 who had recovered from COVID-19. The J gene is TRBJ2-7, the V gene TRBV9; no definite D call. The CDR3 loop reads CASSVGGSYEQYF. The CDR3 DNA reads TGTGCCAGCAGCGTAGGAGGATCCTACGAGCAGTACTTC.